This T cell receptor beta chain was retrieved from a study of post-analysis software for immune sequencing data. The wider study: The disease courses covered relapsing-remitting, secondary progressive and progressive-relapsing multiple sclerosis. Overall study results and limits: Controls had lower frequencies than patients of 4 or 5 TRBV segments, which included TRBV5-6, TRBV5-1 and TRBV20-1. Multiple sclerosis was associated with a significant reduction in normalized Chao1 diversity relative to controls.

Unique molecular identifiers had been added to the TCR beta cDNA libraries. Between about 1 and 11 million T cells gave rise to 500,000 to 600,000 cDNA molecules. TCRdb itself ran the PCR reads through MiXCR, one entry per CDR3 protein. Here the sample spans 800,000 to 950,000 distinct CDR3 sequences, approximately 57% being singletons. V was trimmed by 4 bases and J by 0 bases, leaving 19 bases between them. In germline, CDR1 is SQVTM, CDR2 ANQGSEA. The CDR3 sequence is 16 residues long. With regard to this clonotype: Its specificity is unknown.

V usage is TRBV29-1 and J usage is TRBJ2-7; TRBD1 is a possible D gene (5 bases). Sample: blood. This clonotype was sampled from a girl between 5 and 17 years old with multiple sclerosis. This CDR3 is CSVARAADRPSYEQYF. In DNA form, the CDR3 reads TGCAGCGTTGCTCGTGCCGCCGACAGACCCTCCTACGAGCAGTACTTC.